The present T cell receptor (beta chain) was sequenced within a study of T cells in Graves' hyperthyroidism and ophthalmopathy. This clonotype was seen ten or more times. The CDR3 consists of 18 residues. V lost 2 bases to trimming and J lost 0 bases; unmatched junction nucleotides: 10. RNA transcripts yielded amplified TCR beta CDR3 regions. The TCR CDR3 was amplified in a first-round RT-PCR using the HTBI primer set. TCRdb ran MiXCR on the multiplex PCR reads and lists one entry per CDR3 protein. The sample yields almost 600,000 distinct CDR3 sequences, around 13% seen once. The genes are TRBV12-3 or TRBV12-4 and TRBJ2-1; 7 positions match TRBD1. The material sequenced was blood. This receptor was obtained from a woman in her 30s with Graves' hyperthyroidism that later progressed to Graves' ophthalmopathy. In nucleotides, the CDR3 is TGTGCCAGCAGTTTACGGCAGGGGGTATACAGCTCCTACAATGAGCAGTTCTTC. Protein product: CASSLRQGVYSSYNEQFF.